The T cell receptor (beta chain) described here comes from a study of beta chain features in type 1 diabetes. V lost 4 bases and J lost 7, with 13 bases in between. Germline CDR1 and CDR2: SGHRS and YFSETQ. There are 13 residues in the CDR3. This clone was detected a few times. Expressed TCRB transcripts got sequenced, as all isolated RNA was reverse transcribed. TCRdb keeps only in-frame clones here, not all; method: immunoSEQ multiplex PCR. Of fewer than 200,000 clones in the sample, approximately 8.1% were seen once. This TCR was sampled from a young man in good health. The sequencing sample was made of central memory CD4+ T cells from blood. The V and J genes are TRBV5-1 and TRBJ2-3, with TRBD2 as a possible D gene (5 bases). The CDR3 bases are TGCGCCAGCAGCCGACCTCCGGACTATACGCAGTATTTT. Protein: CASSRPPDYTQYF. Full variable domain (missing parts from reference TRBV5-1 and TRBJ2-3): KAGVTQTPRYLIKTRGQQVTLSCSPISGHRSVSWYQQTPGQGLQFLFEYFSETQRNKGNFPGRFSGRQFSNSRSEMNVSTLELGDSALYLCASSRPPDYTQYFGPGTRLTVL.